This T cell receptor beta chain was captured by sequencing in a study of type 1 regulatory T cells. TCRdb fed the reads into MiXCR, producing one record per CDR3 protein. In the table there are more than 60,000 distinct CDR3 sequences, less than 70% of which are singletons. This CDR3 spans 13 amino acids. The germline V gene has CDR1 SQVTM and CDR2 ANQGSEA. Trimming pared 0 bases from V and 3 bases from J, leaving 8 bases between. Of note for this clonotype: Its target is not known.

The sequence came from a human donor in good health. The genes are TRBV29-1 and TRBJ1-2; no definite D call. Sequenced: cultured non-Tr1 T cells, either the whole culture or a sorted T cell fraction (not recorded which). The CDR3 sequence is CSVEDAFHYGYTF. The DNA for the CDR3 is TGCAGCGTTGAAGATGCCTTCCACTATGGCTACACCTTC.